Shown below are 30 T cell receptor beta chains from a single sample sequenced in a study of human T cells and chemical hapten exposure. TCRdb re-analysed the RACE reads in MiXCR, keeping a single row per CDR3 protein. This table has 50,000 to 70,000 distinct CDR3 sequences, around 12% appearing once. The time point was: patch test 3, about 24 weeks after DPC sensitization. Sample treatment: therapeutic diphenylcyclopropenone sensitization with weekly scalp DPC. The specimen comprised whole blood, sampled in connection with sensitization to the hapten diphenylcyclopropenone (DPC). These receptors were taken from a man aged 30-40 years with alopecia areata. Some clones in this sample may be carry-over from other donors' samples.

This clonotype appeared many times. J is TRBJ2-6 and V is TRBV3-1, with D possibly being TRBD2 (5 bases). V lost 3 bases to trimming and J lost 0 bases, with 9 bases between them. The CDR3 has 16 amino acids. Germline V lookup: CDR1 LGHDT, CDR2 YNNKEL (reference sequence). Written as DNA, the CDR3 is TGTGCCAGCAGCCACCCGGGGAACTCTGGGGCCAACGTCCTGACTTTC. The encoded protein is CASSHPGNSGANVLTF.

This clonotype was detected ten times or more. V and J are TRBV5-1 and TRBJ1-1, with 7 bases that match TRBD1. The germline CDR1 and CDR2 sequences are SGHRS and YFSETQ. The CDR3 extends over 15 amino acids. Trimming removed 1 base from V and 6 bases from J; junction bases left unmatched: 9. CDR3: CASSLTGQQFSEAFF. The CDR3 coding sequence is TGCGCCAGCAGCTTGACGGGACAGCAATTTTCTGAAGCTTTCTTT.

This clonotype has more than one count but fewer than ten. The V gene is TRBV12-3 or TRBV12-4, the J gene TRBJ1-3, with D hard to call. The CDR3 has 13 amino acids. V dropped 5 bases and J dropped 1 base, with 6 bases sitting between them. DNA for the CDR3: TGTGCCAGCAGTGACTCTTCTGGAAACACCATATATTTT. This codes for CASSDSSGNTIYF.

The table lists this clonotype with a few counts. Germline and junction disagree at one end, which may indicate a read error. The gene calls are TRBV4-1 and TRBJ2-1; 7 positions agree with TRBD2. The CDR3 is made up of 14 amino acids. Per germline, CDR1 MGHRA and CDR2 YSYEKL. The DNA for the CDR3 is TGCGCCAGCAGTCAAGGGGAGGGGTTAGATGAGCAGTTCTTC. Protein: CASSQGEGLDEQFF.

V usage is TRBV9 and J usage is TRBJ1-2, with D hard to call. Germline assignment: CDR1 SGDLS and CDR2 YYNGEE. The germline V and J ends were trimmed by 7 bases and 3 bases, with 7 bases remaining between them. CDR3 length: 11 amino acids. The CDR3 loop reads CASSAYYGYTF. DNA for the CDR3: TGTGCCAGCTCGGCCTACTATGGCTACACCTTC.

This clonotype was seen more than once but under ten times. This chain links TRBV12-3 or TRBV12-4 with TRBJ2-4, with 8 positions matching TRBD2. V trimming: 5 bases; J trimming: 3 bases; junction bases outside the gene matches: 12. CDR3 size: 17 residues. The CDR3 DNA reads TGTGCCAGCAGTCCAAGTGCGGGGGGCGCAGGCAAAAACATTCAGTACTTC. It translates to CASSPSAGGAGKNIQYF.

J is TRBJ2-1 and V is TRBV7-9, with 8 bases aligning to TRBD2. V lost 8 bases to trimming and J lost 9 bases; unmatched junction nucleotides: 15. The CDR3 consists of 15 residues. Germline V gives CDR1 SEHNR, CDR2 FQNEAQ (reference sequence). CDR3 coding DNA: TGTGCCAGCTTACTACTCGGGGGGGCCGCTGGTGAGCAGTTCTTC. It is translated as CASLLLGGAAGEQFF. Complete variable domain (other parts from reference TRBV7-9 and TRBJ2-1): DTGVSQNPRHKITKRGQNVTFRCDPISEHNRLYWYRQTLGQGPEFLTYFQNEAQLEKSRLLSDRFSAERPKGSFSTLEIQRTEQGDSAMYLCASLLLGGAAGEQFFGPGTRLTVL.

The chain joins TRBV7-9 to TRBJ2-7; perhaps TRBD1 as D (6 bases). The V and J ends lost 1 base and 2 bases respectively, with 18 bases between them. Germline CDR1 SEHNR, CDR2 FQNEAQ (reference sequence). The CDR3 spans 17 residues. The CDR3 reads CASSLGTDGTSAYEQYF. As DNA, the CDR3 is TGTGCCAGCAGCTTAGGTACCGATGGGACATCTGCCTACGAGCAGTACTTC.

The gene calls are TRBV7-8 and TRBJ2-1, with 8 bases lining up with TRBD2. The CDR3 has 15 amino acids. V shed 3 bases, J shed 2 bases, and the junction held 3 bases outside the gene matches. Germline loops: CDR1 SGHVS, CDR2 FQNEAQ. CDR3 sequence (DNA): TGTGCCAGCAGCTTCAGCGGGGGCGCCTACAATGAGCAGTTCTTC. Translating gives CASSFSGGAYNEQFF.

This clonotype appeared many times. A read error is likely, as this CDR3 ends without the conserved phenylalanine or tryptophan. No DNA is shown, since the ends of the CDR3 on it are uncertain; the CDR3 is the one TCRdb lists. V is TRBV7-9 and J is TRBJ2-1; the D call of TRBD1 is as the table states it, not checked on the DNA. The CDR3 sequence runs 10 residues, both termini included. Germline loops: CDR1 SEHNR, CDR2 FQNEAQ (reference sequence). The CDR3 is CASIFQYRET.

Comment on this clonotype: Germline is not matched at one junction end, which may reflect a read error. The chain combines TRBV29-1 with TRBJ1-2; no clear D. Per the germline V gene, CDR1 is SQVTM and CDR2 is ANQGSEA. This CDR3 spans 12 amino acids. Here the CDR3 reads CSVEDLRTVGFF. CDR3 coding DNA: TGCAGCGTTGAAGATCTCCGGACCGTGGGCTTCTTC.

This clonotype was counted ten times or more. This chain joins TRBV5-5 and TRBJ1-5; no firm D call. CDR3 length: 16 amino acids. The germline V and J ends were trimmed by 4 bases and 1 base, with 15 bases remaining between them. Germline loops: CDR1 SGHKS, CDR2 YYEKEE (reference sequence). DNA of the CDR3: TGTGCCAGCAGCCGCATTGGGATGGGCAGCAATCAGCCCCAGCATTTT. As protein: CASSRIGMGSNQPQHF.

This rearrangement joins TRBV30 to TRBJ1-1; tentative D call: TRBD1 (6 bases). The CDR3 has 14 residues. Deletions cut 2 bases from V and 1 base from J, with 11 bases between. CDR1 is GTSNPN, CDR2 SVGIG, per germline (reference sequence). The CDR3 here is CAWSQGGPNTEAFF. The CDR3 DNA is TGTGCCTGGAGTCAAGGGGGTCCGAACACTGAAGCTTTCTTT.

This clonotype has ten or more counts. The chain combines TRBV5-1 with TRBJ1-1; maybe TRBD1 (6 bases). The CDR3 is made up of 14 amino acids. Trimming removed 0 bases at V and 8 bases at J, with 14 bases between. Germline assignment: CDR1 SGHRS and CDR2 YFSETQ. The CDR3 nucleotides are TGCGCCAGCAGCTTGGGAGGGGGACCTCGGGAAGCTTTCTTT. It translates to CASSLGGGPREAFF.

This clonotype was observed many times. This chain joins TRBV6-2 or TRBV6-3 and TRBJ2-7; D gene uncertain. CDR1 is MNHEY, CDR2 SVGEGT, per germline. V gave up 6 bases and J gave up 4 bases, with 10 bases separating them. CDR3 length: 12 residues. CDR3 nucleotides: TGTGCCAGCAGCTCCCGTGGGTACGAGCAGTACTTC. Encoded protein: CASSSRGYEQYF.

The sample holds many counts of this clonotype. This sequence joins TRBV4-2 and TRBJ2-3; a weak D match, TRBD2 (6 bases). Germline V CDR1 and CDR2: LGHNA, YNFKEQ. The V end was cut by 0 bases, the J end by 5 bases, with 18 bases between. The CDR3 spans 17 residues. The CDR3 is CASSQDVLGGGGDTQYF. DNA for the CDR3: TGTGCCAGCAGCCAAGACGTACTCGGGGGTGGCGGAGATACGCAGTATTTT.

This clonotype was observed many times. CDR3 DNA sequence: TGTGCCAGCAGCTCAACAATTGGAAATGGCTACACCTTC. This encodes CASSSTIGNGYTF. This chain uses TRBV9 with TRBJ1-2, with D hard to call. In germline, CDR1 is SGDLS, CDR2 YYNGEE. Deletions cut 4 bases from V and 6 bases from J, with 13 bases between. The CDR3 is 13 amino acids.

This clonotype came up many times. The chain carries TRBV7-2 and TRBJ1-2; D uncertain. V was shortened by 3 bases and J by 5 bases, with 16 bases between the two germline ends. Per the germline V gene, CDR1 is SGHTA and CDR2 is FQGNSA. This CDR3 is 15 amino acids long. The CDR3 DNA reads as TGTGCCAGCAGCTTCAACAACGGGCACCCTTATGGCTACACCTTC. The encoded protein is CASSFNNGHPYGYTF. The full variable domain, with the rest looked up from reference TRBV7-2 and TRBJ1-2, is GAGVSQSPSNKVTEKGKDVELRCDPISGHTALYWYRQSLGQGLEFLIYFQGNSAPDKSGLPSDRFSAERTGGSVSTLTIQRTQQEDSAVYLCASSFNNGHPYGYTFGSGTRLTVV.

This clonotype came up many times. V is TRBV7-3 and J is TRBJ1-6, with 10 bases lining up with TRBD1. Germline V CDR1 and CDR2: SGHTA, FQGTGA. Losses at the gene ends were 5 bases for V and 9 bases for J; bases not matched to a gene: 4. The CDR3 sequence is 14 residues long. CDR3 residues: CASSAGQGTSPLHF. The CDR3 DNA reads as TGTGCCAGCAGCGCGGGACAGGGGACTTCACCCCTCCACTTT.

With respect to this clonotype: It may be a read error: a sequence one base away is much more abundant. The chain recombines TRBV7-3 with TRBJ1-5; D ambiguous. CDR1 is SGHTA, CDR2 FQGTGA, per germline. The CDR3 has 13 residues. CDR3 residues: CASSLERNQHQHF. The CDR3 DNA sequence: TGTGCCAGCAGCTTAGAAAGGAATCAGCACCAGCATTTT.

This clonotype has a handful of counts. This chain joins TRBV9 and TRBJ2-7; D may be TRBD2 (5 bases). CDR1 and CDR2 from the germline V gene are SGDLS and YYNGEE. The CDR3 runs 14 residues. V dropped 6 bases and J dropped 0 bases, with 13 bases sitting between them. Here the CDR3 reads CASNSGISSYEQYF. In DNA, the CDR3 is TGTGCCAGCAACAGCGGCATCAGCTCCTACGAGCAGTACTTC.

V usage is TRBV6-1 and J usage is TRBJ1-4; D uncertain. Deletions cut 9 bases from V and 4 bases from J, with 12 bases between. Germline CDR1 reads MNHNS; CDR2 reads SASEGT. The CDR3 extends over 13 amino acids. Here the CDR3 DNA reads TGTGCCAGTTTGATGGGGTTTAATGAAAAACTGTTTTTT. This codes for CASLMGFNEKLFF.

CDR3 bases: TGTGCCAGCAGCTTAGTCGGGGGGCAGTATGGCTACACCTTC. Residues: CASSLVGGQYGYTF. The chain links TRBV7-2 to TRBJ1-2, with TRBD1 as a possible D gene (6 bases). Germline V gives CDR1 SGHTA, CDR2 FQGNSA. The CDR3 extends over 14 amino acids. Trimming stripped 1 base from V and 5 bases from J, with 11 bases between.

This clonotype has a count of ten or more. The chain links TRBV6-4 to TRBJ2-3; D gene unclear. CDR3 length: 14 amino acids. CDR1 is MRHNA and CDR2 is SNTAGT in the germline V gene. With 6 bases removed from V and 0 bases from J, the gap between germline ends came to 10 bases. Here the CDR3 DNA reads TGTGCCAGCAGCGAGAGTACTAGCACAGATACGCAGTATTTT. Translating gives CASSESTSTDTQYF.

The table lists this clonotype with many counts. The chain uses TRBV7-6 and TRBJ2-2, with TRBD1 identical over 10 bases. The CDR3 is made up of 17 amino acids. Germline lookup yields CDR1 SGHVS and CDR2 FNYEAQ. With 2 bases clipped from V and 2 bases from J, the junction kept 5 bases outside the gene matches. CDR3 residues: CASSLRDRGRNTGELFF. In DNA, the CDR3 is TGTGCCAGCAGCTTACGGGACAGGGGCCGCAACACCGGGGAGCTGTTTTTT. Using reference TRBV7-6 and TRBJ2-2 for the parts outside the CDR3, the full variable domain is GAGVSQSPRYKVTKRGQDVALRCDPISGHVSLYWYRQALGQGPEFLTYFNYEAQQDKSGLPNDRFSAERPEGSISTLTIQRTEQRDSAMYRCASSLRDRGRNTGELFFGEGSRLTVL.

This clonotype was recorded at least ten times. The chain carries TRBV6-6 and TRBJ2-7, with D unresolved. Germline lookup yields CDR1 MNHNY and CDR2 SVGAGI (reference sequence). The CDR3 has 11 residues. V was pared by 5 bases and J by 12 bases, with 14 bases between. The CDR3 nucleotides read TGTGCCAGCAGTCCTTCAGGACCGCTGTACTTC. This encodes CASSPSGPLYF.

In its sample, this clonotype was seen many times. The rearrangement uses TRBV12-3 or TRBV12-4 and TRBJ1-2, with D perhaps matching TRBD1 (6 bases). The V gene lost 6 bases and the J gene lost 3 bases, with 17 bases spanning the gap. This CDR3 contains 15 residues. For the CDR3, the DNA is TGTGCCAGCAGGGGGCTAATCCAGGGGTACTATGGCTACACCTTC. The encoded protein is CASRGLIQGYYGYTF.

This clonotype has a count of ten or more. V gene TRBV6-2 or TRBV6-3 combines with J gene TRBJ1-5; TRBD1 might be the D (5 bases). V lost 2 bases, J lost 0 bases, and 11 bases lay in between. This CDR3 has 16 amino acids. Germline lookup yields CDR1 MNHEY and CDR2 SVGEGT. The CDR3 reads CASSYRGLYSNQPQHF. The CDR3 region has the DNA TGTGCCAGCAGTTACAGGGGCCTGTATAGCAATCAGCCCCAGCATTTT.

This clonotype has a count of ten or more. The chain joins TRBV7-3 to TRBJ2-3; 16 bases match TRBD2. Losses at the gene ends were 4 bases for V and 4 bases for J; bases not matched to a gene: 11. Germline V gene lookup returns CDR1 SGHTA and CDR2 FQGTGA. The CDR3 has 19 amino acids. The CDR3 DNA is TGTGCCAGCAGCTCCCAGACCCCGGGACTAGCGGGGGGGGCAGATACGCAGTATTTT. Its translation is CASSSQTPGLAGGADTQYF.

This clonotype was recorded many times. The chain joins TRBV5-1 to TRBJ2-7, with 7 positions matching TRBD1. The germline gives CDR1 SGHRS, CDR2 YFSETQ. The CDR3 contains 16 residues. Losses at the gene ends were 0 bases for V and 2 bases for J; bases not matched to a gene: 8. CDR3 in amino acids: CASSLGSRQGAYEQYF. CDR3 coding DNA: TGCGCCAGCAGCTTGGGTTCCCGGCAGGGGGCCTACGAGCAGTACTTC.